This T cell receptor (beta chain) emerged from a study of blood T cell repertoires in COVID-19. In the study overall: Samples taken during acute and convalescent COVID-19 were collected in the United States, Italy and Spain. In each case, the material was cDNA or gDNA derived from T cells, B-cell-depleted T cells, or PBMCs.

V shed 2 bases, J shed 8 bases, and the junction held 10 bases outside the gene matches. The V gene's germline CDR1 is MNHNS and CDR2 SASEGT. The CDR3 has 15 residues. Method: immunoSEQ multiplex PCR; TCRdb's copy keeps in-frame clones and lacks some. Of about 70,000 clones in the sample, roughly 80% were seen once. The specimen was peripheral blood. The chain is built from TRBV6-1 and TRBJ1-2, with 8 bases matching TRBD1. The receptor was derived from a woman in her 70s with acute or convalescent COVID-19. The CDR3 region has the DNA TGTGCCAGCAGTGAAAGGAGAGGGCAGGGGGCCGGCTACACCTTC. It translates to CASSERRGQGAGYTF.